This TCR beta chain emerged from a study of OX40 agonist ivuxolimab in advanced cancers. Study information: A mean age of around 66 years, range about 23 to 90, was recorded, and approximately 85% were male.

Germline CDR1 reads SGHNT; CDR2 reads YYREEE (reference sequence). The CDR3 is made up of 13 amino acids. Trimming took off 4 bases at V and 9 bases at J, with 14 bases between the two ends. Regarding the study as a whole: Clonal expansion by week 6 occurred in CD4+ and CD8+ blood T cells (at 0.1 to 3.0 mg/kg).

Turning to this clone: Its antigen is unknown.

TCRdb keeps only in-frame clones here, not all; method: immunoSEQ multiplex PCR. The profile shows tens of thousands of clones, approximately 91% of them singletons. The TCR sequence derives from an adult with an advanced solid tumor such as melanoma, head and neck, liver or kidney cancer. The input for sequencing was CD4+ or CD8+ T cells sorted from blood, taken in a trial of the OX40 agonist ivuxolimab. The chain couples TRBV5-4 to TRBJ2-1, with D possibly TRBD2 on 6 matching bases. As DNA, the CDR3 is TGTGCCAGCAGCCTACCGACTAGAGCTGAGCAGTTCTTC. Its translation is CASSLPTRAEQFF.